This TCR beta chain was found in a study of STAT3 mutations in large granular lymphocyte leukemia (dated by TCRdb to 2018 to 2020). For the wider study: Canonical activating STAT3 mutations were detected in roughly half of the longitudinally sequenced T-LGLL patients. Patients were sequenced at under 5 time points on average, with the number of samplings per patient ranging from 2 to 8. Serial deep sequencing of TCRbeta CDR3 and STAT3 was performed in patients with T-cell large granular lymphocyte leukemia to reconstruct clonal hierarchy and dynamics. As controls within the study, two patients with natural killer LGL leukemia were also sequenced longitudinally. More than half of T-LGLL patients received one or more immunosuppressive therapy regimens, with hematologic response in about 40% of those treated. From an initial cohort of hundreds of LGL patients, approximately 18 representative T-LGLL cases were selected for longitudinal TCRbeta and STAT3 sequencing. The research as a whole found: Because no samples were available when a clone first appeared, clonal expansion had to be inferred from samplings taken at other points. In several patients, dominant TCR clone burden exceeded STAT3 mutant burden, suggesting STAT3 mutation arose secondarily within a pre-expanded clone. At least one immunodominant TCRbeta clonotype was identified in every T-LGLL patient, and multiple immunodominant subclonotypes were identified in about half of the T-LGLL patients. Persisting codominant clonotypes in some patients meant a small but highly pathogenic clone may have been missed. The linking of therapy response to changes in TCR clonal burden was complicated by variable intervals between samplings and differing treatment regimens. TCR clonotype switching after therapy was observed in about 35% of the 18 patients, and all newly emerging clones were found to be STAT3 wild type.

An Illumina MiSeq was used to sequence the TCRbeta libraries, yielding an average of approximately 40,000 productive templates per sample. Using multiplex PCR amplification, the immunoSEQ assay generated the TCRbeta CDR3 libraries. The paper's data handling went like this. Repertoire diversity was calculated as previously defined, with values near 0 taken to indicate extremely monoclonal samples. Here the immuneACCESS table is served through TCRdb, limited to in-frame sequences with V and J called. Missing clones are a known gap in these copies; in checked studies unresolved V genes cover under half, and the rest lacks a known reason. V, J and clone size were drawn from that table, and D and trimming were deduced from the DNA. The table for this sample lists approximately 29,000 clones; 75% to 90% of them were counted only once. The ten largest account for about 12% of the sample. DNA was extracted from blood mononuclear cells, with the same DNA used for both TCR and STAT3 sequencing.

V loses 6 bases of germline sequence and J loses 9 bases, and the interval between the two ends is 14 bases. The CDR3 has 12 amino acids, counting the end cysteine and phenylalanine. Here the CDR3 DNA is all that survives: 36 bases in frame from base 1. The germline V gene specifies SGHTS as CDR1 and YDEGEE as CDR2. In the case of this clone: Its antigen remains unidentified. Nothing much larger sits one base from this clone, and base qualities are not available.

The sequence was collected from a man in his 60s with T-cell large granular lymphocyte leukemia. Some clones in this sample may be carry-over from other donors' samples. The age is the age at diagnosis. The sequence is built from TRBV5-8 and TRBJ2-3, and possibly TRBD2, on 5 matching bases. Material: peripheral blood mononuclear cells. The DNA sequence is TGTGCCAGCACCCGGGGTGGTGACACGCAGTATTTT. Its translation is CASTRGGDTQYF.